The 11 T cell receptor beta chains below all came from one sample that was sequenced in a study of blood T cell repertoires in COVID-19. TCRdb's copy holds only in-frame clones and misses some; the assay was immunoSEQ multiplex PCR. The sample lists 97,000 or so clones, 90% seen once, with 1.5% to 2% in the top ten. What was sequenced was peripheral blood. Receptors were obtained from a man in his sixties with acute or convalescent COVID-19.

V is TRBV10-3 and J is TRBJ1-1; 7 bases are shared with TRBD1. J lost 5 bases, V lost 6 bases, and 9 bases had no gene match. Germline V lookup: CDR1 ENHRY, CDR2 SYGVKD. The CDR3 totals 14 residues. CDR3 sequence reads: CAIRAEQGVTEAFF. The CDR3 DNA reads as TGTGCCATCAGGGCCGAGCAGGGGGTAACTGAAGCTTTCTTT.

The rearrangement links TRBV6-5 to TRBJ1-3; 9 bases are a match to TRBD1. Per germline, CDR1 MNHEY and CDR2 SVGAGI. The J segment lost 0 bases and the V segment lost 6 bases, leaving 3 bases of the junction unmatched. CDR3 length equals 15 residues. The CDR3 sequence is CASSRTGVSGNTIYF. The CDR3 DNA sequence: TGTGCCAGCAGCCGGACAGGGGTCTCTGGAAACACCATATATTTT.

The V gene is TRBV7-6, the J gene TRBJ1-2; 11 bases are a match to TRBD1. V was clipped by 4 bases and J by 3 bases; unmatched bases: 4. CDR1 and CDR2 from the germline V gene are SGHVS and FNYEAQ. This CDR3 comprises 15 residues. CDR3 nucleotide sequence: TGTGCCAGCAGCTCTCGGGACAGGGGGGACTATGGCTACACCTTC. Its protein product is CASSSRDRGDYGYTF.

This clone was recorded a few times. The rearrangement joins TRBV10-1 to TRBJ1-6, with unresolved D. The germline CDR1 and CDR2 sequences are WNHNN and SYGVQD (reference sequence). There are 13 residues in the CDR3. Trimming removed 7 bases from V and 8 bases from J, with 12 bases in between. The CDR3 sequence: CASIEGTDSPLHF. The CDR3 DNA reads TGCGCCAGCATAGAGGGTACGGATTCACCCCTCCACTTT.

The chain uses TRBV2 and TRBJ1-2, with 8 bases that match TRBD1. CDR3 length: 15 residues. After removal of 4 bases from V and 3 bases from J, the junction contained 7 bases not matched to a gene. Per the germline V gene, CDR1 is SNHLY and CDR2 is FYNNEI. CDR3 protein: CASSVGQDYYYGYTF. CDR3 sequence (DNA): TGTGCCAGCAGTGTGGGACAGGACTATTACTATGGCTACACCTTC.

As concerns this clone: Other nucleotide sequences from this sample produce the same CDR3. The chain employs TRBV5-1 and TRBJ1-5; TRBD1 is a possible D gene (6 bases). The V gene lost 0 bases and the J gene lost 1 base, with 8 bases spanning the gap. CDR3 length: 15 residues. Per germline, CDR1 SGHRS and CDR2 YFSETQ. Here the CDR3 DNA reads TGCGCCAGCAGCTTGGGTGGACAGAGCAATCAGCCCCAGCATTTT. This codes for CASSLGGQSNQPQHF.

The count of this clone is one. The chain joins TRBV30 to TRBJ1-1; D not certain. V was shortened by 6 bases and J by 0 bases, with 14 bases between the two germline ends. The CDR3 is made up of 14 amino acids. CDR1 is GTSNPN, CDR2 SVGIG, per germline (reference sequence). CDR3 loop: CACSPGRMNTEAFF. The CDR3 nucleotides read TGTGCCTGTTCACCAGGCAGGATGAACACTGAAGCTTTCTTT.

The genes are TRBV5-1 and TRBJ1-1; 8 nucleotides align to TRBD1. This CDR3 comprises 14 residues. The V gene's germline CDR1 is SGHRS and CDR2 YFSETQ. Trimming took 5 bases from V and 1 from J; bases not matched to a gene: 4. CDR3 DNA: TGCGCCAGCAGGGAGACAGGGGCGAACACTGAAGCTTTCTTT. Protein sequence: CASRETGANTEAFF. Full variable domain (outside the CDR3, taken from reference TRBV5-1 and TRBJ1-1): KAGVTQTPRYLIKTRGQQVTLSCSPISGHRSVSWYQQTPGQGLQFLFEYFSETQRNKGNFPGRFSGRQFSNSRSEMNVSTLELGDSALYLCASRETGANTEAFFGQGTRLTVV.

DNA of the CDR3: TGTGCCAGCAGCTGGGGACTAGCGGGGGGAGCTGGGGATGAGCAGTTCTTC. Residues: CASSWGLAGGAGDEQFF. The J gene is TRBJ2-1, the V gene TRBV5-6; 15 bases line up with TRBD2. The ends lost 3 bases at V and 8 bases at J; junction bases unmatched: 9. Germline CDR1 SGHDT, CDR2 YYEEEE. The CDR3 runs to 17 residues. The full variable domain, rest sourced from reference TRBV5-6 and TRBJ2-1, is DAGVTQSPTHLIKTRGQQVTLRCSPKSGHDTVSWYQQALGQGPQFIFQYYEEEERQRGNFPDRFSGHQFPNYSSELNVNALLLGDSALYLCASSWGLAGGAGDEQFFGPGTRLTVL.

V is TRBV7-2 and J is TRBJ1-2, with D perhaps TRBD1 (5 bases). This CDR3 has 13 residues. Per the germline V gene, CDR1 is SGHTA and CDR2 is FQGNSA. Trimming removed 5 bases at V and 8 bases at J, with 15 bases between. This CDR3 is CASSEDWGDGYTF. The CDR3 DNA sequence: TGTGCCAGCAGCGAAGATTGGGGGGACGGCTACACCTTC.

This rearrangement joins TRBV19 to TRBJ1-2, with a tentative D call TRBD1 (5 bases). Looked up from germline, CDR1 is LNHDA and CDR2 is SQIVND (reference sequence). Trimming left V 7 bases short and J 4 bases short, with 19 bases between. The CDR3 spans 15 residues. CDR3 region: CASTRLGGPIYGYTF. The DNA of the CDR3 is TGTGCCAGTACCCGCTTGGGGGGTCCCATCTATGGCTACACCTTC.